These 22 T cell receptor beta chains originate from one sample sequenced in a study of T-cell memory formation after mild COVID-19. TCRdb re-analysed the 5' RACE reads in MiXCR, keeping a single row per CDR3 protein. The repertoire holds approximately 290,000 distinct CDR3 sequences, with roughly 21% as singletons. Sample: PBMCs or a T cell subset sorted from them (not recorded which). Receptors originate from a young man who had mild COVID-19 (a few samples of this study predate the infection). Cell type and time point are not known.

This clonotype has just a few counts. V and J are TRBV19 and TRBJ2-2, with a weak D call TRBD1 (6 bases). V was shortened by 10 bases and J by 2 bases, with 17 bases between the two germline ends. The CDR3 runs to 15 residues. Germline assignment: CDR1 LNHDA and CDR2 SQIVND (reference sequence). CDR3 sequence (DNA): TGTGCCACCCAGGGGTGGACTCAAAACACCGGGGAGCTGTTTTTT. Its translation is CATQGWTQNTGELFF.

This chain joins TRBV6-2 or TRBV6-3 and TRBJ2-7; no clear D gene. Germline V gene lookup returns CDR1 MNHEY and CDR2 SVGEGT. Trimming cost V 2 bases and J 0 bases, with 8 bases left between them. CDR3 length equals 14 residues. The CDR3 region is CASSYQKSSYEQYV. In nucleotides, the CDR3 is TGTGCCAGCAGTTACCAGAAAAGCTCCTACGAGCAGTACGTC.

This clonotype has more than one count but fewer than ten. V is TRBV12-3 or TRBV12-4 and J is TRBJ1-5; 8 bases match TRBD1. CDR3 length equals 15 residues. Trimming took 6 bases from V and 1 from J; bases not matched to a gene: 5. The CDR3 is CASRDRGSSNQPQHF. CDR3 coding DNA: TGTGCCAGCAGAGACAGGGGTTCCAGCAATCAGCCCCAGCATTTT.

This clonotype showed up just a few times. This chain connects TRBV20-1 to TRBJ1-2, with D perhaps matching TRBD1 (6 bases). The germline V gene encodes CDR1 DFQATT and CDR2 SNEGSKA (reference sequence). This CDR3 has 12 amino acids. Trimming took 3 bases from V and 6 from J, leaving 11 bases between them. The CDR3 DNA is TGCAGTGCTAGTCCGACAGGAGATGGCTACACCTTC. Protein sequence: CSASPTGDGYTF.

This chain connects TRBV4-2 to TRBJ1-2; maybe TRBD1 (6 bases). CDR1 is LGHNA and CDR2 is YNFKEQ in the germline V gene. Trimming left V 4 bases short and J 5 bases short, with 11 bases between. The CDR3 has 13 residues. CDR3 nucleotide sequence: TGTGCCAGCAGCCCGCCGGGGGCGTATGGCTACACCTTC. As protein: CASSPPGAYGYTF.

This chain connects TRBV9 to TRBJ2-2, with D maybe TRBD1 (6 bases). The CDR3 covers 16 residues. Trimming shortened V by 3 bases and J by 8 bases, and 20 bases separated the two germline ends. Germline lookup yields CDR1 SGDLS and CDR2 YYNGEE. The CDR3 reads CASSADLAGAGGELFF. Written as DNA, the CDR3 is TGTGCCAGCAGCGCCGACCTGGCAGGGGCTGGTGGGGAGCTGTTTTTT.

This clonotype was seen only a few times. The CDR3 spells CASSYLGAFF. The CDR3, as DNA: TGTGCCAGCAGCTATCTAGGGGCTTTCTTT. The rearrangement links TRBV7-9 to TRBJ1-1; D remains unclear. The V end lost 4 bases, the J end lost 11 bases, and 8 bases lay between the germline ends. Germline loops: CDR1 SEHNR, CDR2 FQNEAQ (reference sequence). This CDR3 comprises 10 residues.

The chain recombines TRBV28 with TRBJ1-1, with D uncertain. The CDR3 covers 15 residues. The V end lost 3 bases, the J end lost 1 base, and 12 bases lay between the germline ends. Per germline, CDR1 MDHEN and CDR2 SYDVKM. CDR3 bases: TGTGCCAGCAGTTTGGGTGGCAGACAGAACACTGAAGCTTTCTTT. Translated: CASSLGGRQNTEAFF.

The rearrangement joins TRBV5-1 to TRBJ1-2; D is undetermined. CDR3 length: 15 residues. Between the trimmed V and J ends, which lost 6 bases and 0 bases, there was a span of 15 bases. The germline CDR1 and CDR2 sequences are SGHRS and YFSETQ. As DNA, the CDR3 is TGCGCCAGCATGTATAGGCCCGGAGCTAACTATGGCTACACCTTC. Protein product: CASMYRPGANYGYTF.

This clonotype was counted ten times or more. The genes are TRBV10-2 and TRBJ1-2; D unclear. V lost 2 bases, J lost 5 bases, and 18 bases lay in between. The CDR3 loop spans 16 amino acids. The germline gives CDR1 WSHSY, CDR2 SAAADI. In DNA, the CDR3 is TGCGCCAGCAGTGAGACCTACACACACACCTCATATGGCTACACCTTC. Protein product: CASSETYTHTSYGYTF.

The chain combines TRBV5-6 with TRBJ2-1, with a weak D call TRBD1 (5 bases). Germline V gene sequence: CDR1 SGHDT, CDR2 YYEEEE. CDR3 length equals 11 residues. Trimming pared 4 bases from V and 8 bases from J, leaving 7 bases between. This CDR3 reads CASSQGYEQFF. In nucleotides, the CDR3 is TGTGCCAGCAGCCAGGGCTATGAGCAGTTCTTC.

The CDR3 region has the DNA TGTGCCAGCAGTCCTGACAGGGGGAAGAACACCGGGGAGCTGTTTTTT. Residues: CASSPDRGKNTGELFF. The V gene is TRBV6-6, the J gene TRBJ2-2; TRBD1 matches at 9 bases. V lost 5 bases, J lost 1 base, and 5 bases stayed unmatched. The CDR3 is 16 residues long. Germline-derived CDR1 and CDR2 are MNHNY and SVGAGI (reference sequence).

This clonotype appeared a few times. V gene TRBV4-2 combines with J gene TRBJ2-7; D uncertain. Germline assignment: CDR1 LGHNA and CDR2 YNFKEQ. Trimming stripped 0 bases from V and 7 bases from J, with 16 bases between. CDR3 length: 15 amino acids. The CDR3 protein is CASSQDPPPANEQYF. DNA for the CDR3: TGTGCCAGCAGCCAAGATCCTCCTCCGGCGAATGAGCAGTACTTC.

V is TRBV12-3 or TRBV12-4 and J is TRBJ1-1; possible D gene TRBD1, 6 bases. Between the trimmed V and J ends, which lost 0 bases and 10 bases, there was a span of 18 bases. The CDR3 length is 15 residues. CDR3 loop: CASSLAGAGYGRAFF. The CDR3 region has the DNA TGTGCCAGCAGTTTAGCGGGGGCAGGGTACGGCCGAGCTTTCTTT.

This sequence joins TRBV6-1 and TRBJ2-2; 8 bases are shared with TRBD2. The CDR3 has 15 amino acids. J gave up 9 bases and V 2 bases, and 8 bases lay outside the gene matches. Germline V gene data show CDR1 as MNHNS and CDR2 as SASEGT. This CDR3 reads CASSERTGGPRELFF. DNA for the CDR3: TGTGCCAGCAGTGAACGGACGGGGGGGCCCCGGGAGCTGTTTTTT.

CDR3 residues: CASSQDNQGETQYF. The CDR3 coding sequence is TGCGCCAGCAGCCAAGACAACCAGGGAGAGACCCAGTACTTC. This chain uses TRBV4-3 with TRBJ2-5, with D possibly being TRBD1 (5 bases). Germline-derived CDR1 and CDR2 are LGHNA and YSLEER. The CDR3 consists of 14 residues. V shed 0 bases and J shed 4 bases, with 9 bases lying between them.

V is TRBV2 and J is TRBJ1-1; D not resolved. V lost 0 bases, J lost 1 base, and 9 bases lay in between. Looked up from germline, CDR1 is SNHLY and CDR2 is FYNNEI. The CDR3 consists of 15 residues. The CDR3 DNA is TGTGCCAGCAGTGAAGCCGGGGTGCCGAACACTGAAGCTTTCTTT. Its translation: CASSEAGVPNTEAFF.

The chain has TRBV6-5 and TRBJ1-1, with D tentatively TRBD1 (6 bases). Germline CDR1 reads MNHEY; CDR2 reads SVGAGI. This CDR3 has 13 residues. Trimming cost V 6 bases and J 8 bases, with 16 bases left between them. CDR3 bases: TGTGCCAGCAGCGCTCTCGGGGGCTCGGAAGCTTTCTTT. Its translation is CASSALGGSEAFF.

V usage is TRBV12-3 or TRBV12-4 and J usage is TRBJ1-4; tentative D call: TRBD1 (5 bases). The length of the CDR3 is 13 residues. V was trimmed by 0 bases and J by 10 bases, leaving 9 bases between them. The CDR3 here is CASSLADIGKLFF. Here the CDR3 DNA reads TGTGCCAGCAGTTTAGCGGACATTGGAAAACTGTTTTTT.

This sequence joins TRBV5-1 and TRBJ2-1, with 10 bases matching TRBD2. V was pared by 2 bases and J by 3 bases, with 2 bases of the junction left unmatched. This CDR3 has 15 amino acids. CDR1 is SGHRS, CDR2 YFSETQ, per germline. CDR3 region: CASSFQRGGYNEQFF. Here the CDR3 DNA reads TGCGCCAGCAGCTTCCAGCGGGGGGGCTACAATGAGCAGTTCTTC. Together with reference TRBV5-1 and TRBJ2-1, the CDR3 gives the full variable domain: KAGVTQTPRYLIKTRGQQVTLSCSPISGHRSVSWYQQTPGQGLQFLFEYFSETQRNKGNFPGRFSGRQFSNSRSEMNVSTLELGDSALYLCASSFQRGGYNEQFFGPGTRLTVL.

This clonotype appeared once. This chain uses TRBV19 with TRBJ1-1, with D perhaps matching TRBD1 (6 bases). The ends were cut back, 8 bases at V and 7 bases at J, with 17 bases in the middle. CDR1 LNHDA and CDR2 SQIVND come from the germline V gene (reference sequence). CDR3 length: 13 residues. The CDR3 nucleotides read TGTGCCAGTTATAGGACAGTAGGGAGTGAAGCTTTCTTT. Translating gives CASYRTVGSEAFF.

The chain joins TRBV6-6 to TRBJ2-7; 8 bases match TRBD1. V trimming: 0 bases; J trimming: 3 bases; junction bases outside the gene matches: 1. CDR3 size: 14 residues. Germline-derived CDR1 and CDR2 are MNHNY and SVGAGI (reference sequence). CDR3 sequence (DNA): TGTGCCAGCAGTTACTCAGGGACAGGCTACGAGCAGTACTTC. Translation gives CASSYSGTGYEQYF.